This TCR beta chain originates from a study of T cells in Graves' hyperthyroidism and ophthalmopathy. Amplification of TCR beta CDR3 regions was performed using RNA transcripts as template. The TCR CDR3 first-round RT-PCR relied on the HTBI primer set. TCRdb re-analysed the multiplex PCR reads in MiXCR, keeping a single row per CDR3 protein. The sample consists of roughly 510,000 distinct CDR3 sequences, less than 25% of them appearing once. Trimming shortened V by 1 base and J by 4 bases, and 11 bases separated the two germline ends. This CDR3 is 15 amino acids long. The germline V gene has CDR1 SGHVS and CDR2 FNYEAQ.

This TCR was recovered from a man aged 18-30 years with Graves' hyperthyroidism. The sequenced sample was blood. The chain combines TRBV7-6 with TRBJ1-5; possible D gene TRBD1, 6 bases. The CDR3 DNA reads as TGTGCCAGCAGCTTAGAGATGGGGGCGAATCAGCCCCAGCATTTT. It codes for CASSLEMGANQPQHF.